These 20 T cell receptor beta chains were sequenced from one sample in a study of blood T cell repertoires in COVID-19. Generated by immunoSEQ multiplex PCR, the TCRdb table keeps only in-frame clones and is missing some. Of fewer than 95,000 clones in the sample, 70% to 90% were seen once. Material: peripheral blood. These receptors came from a man in his 60s with acute or convalescent COVID-19.

This sequence joins TRBV5-1 and TRBJ1-3; unclear D gene. Looked up from germline, CDR1 is SGHRS and CDR2 is YFSETQ. This CDR3 is built from 15 residues. V lost 0 bases and J 3 bases, leaving 10 bases between the germline ends. In nucleotides, the CDR3 is TGCGCCAGCAGCTTGGACGGGCGGGGTGGAAACACCATATATTTT. It translates to CASSLDGRGGNTIYF.

V and J are TRBV27 and TRBJ2-7; 10 bases match TRBD2. Germline V gene lookup returns CDR1 MNHEY and CDR2 SMNVEV (reference sequence). CDR3 length equals 15 residues. Trimming removed 7 bases from V and 1 base from J; junction bases left unmatched: 7. CDR3 nucleotide sequence: TGTGCCAGCATCCCTAGCGGGGGAGTTTCCTACGAGCAGTACTTC. This translates into CASIPSGGVSYEQYF.

This clone has a handful of counts. The V and J genes are TRBV5-1 and TRBJ1-1; TRBD1 aligns across 7 bases. The junction had 10 bases not matched to a gene; V was cut back by 4 bases and J by 7 bases. This CDR3 is 14 amino acids long. Germline V gene sequence: CDR1 SGHRS, CDR2 YFSETQ. This chain's CDR3 is CASSVDRDSHEAFF. The CDR3 DNA reads TGCGCCAGCAGCGTTGACCGGGACAGCCATGAAGCTTTCTTT.

The chain links TRBV5-6 to TRBJ2-3; 7 bases line up with TRBD2. This CDR3 has 13 residues. CDR1 SGHDT and CDR2 YYEEEE come from the germline V gene. J gave up 5 bases and V 0 bases, and 0 bases lay outside the gene matches. DNA of the CDR3: TGTGCCAGCAGCTTGGCGGGAGGAGATACGCAGTATTTT. Its protein is CASSLAGGDTQYF.

The V gene is TRBV15, the J gene TRBJ1-4; D unclear. CDR3 length equals 16 residues. V was pared by 0 bases and J by 5 bases, with 13 bases between. CDR1 is LNHNV and CDR2 is YYDKDF in the germline V gene (reference sequence). The DNA of the CDR3 is TGTGCCACCAGCAGAGATCGGGTGATTGGGAATGAAAAACTGTTTTTT. It encodes CATSRDRVIGNEKLFF.

This chain's CDR3 is CASSLDGRGAYEQYF. As DNA, the CDR3 is TGCGCCAGCAGCTTGGACGGCAGGGGTGCCTACGAGCAGTACTTC. The J gene is TRBJ2-7, the V gene TRBV5-1, with D tentatively TRBD1 (6 bases). There are 15 residues in the CDR3. With 0 bases removed from V and 2 bases from J, the gap between germline ends came to 12 bases. Per the germline V gene, CDR1 is SGHRS and CDR2 is YFSETQ. The full variable domain, rest sourced from reference TRBV5-1 and TRBJ2-7, is KAGVTQTPRYLIKTRGQQVTLSCSPISGHRSVSWYQQTPGQGLQFLFEYFSETQRNKGNFPGRFSGRQFSNSRSEMNVSTLELGDSALYLCASSLDGRGAYEQYFGPGTRLTVT.

Concerning this clone itself: The sample contains more than one DNA sequence encoding this CDR3. The chain uses TRBV11-2 and TRBJ2-7, with D uncertain. Germline values: CDR1 SGHAT, CDR2 FQNNGV. The CDR3 spans 11 residues. With 6 bases removed from V and 2 bases from J, the gap between germline ends came to 5 bases. The CDR3 bases are TGTGCCAGCAGTTCCGCCTACGAGCAGTACTTC. It codes for CASSSAYEQYF.

The count of this clone is one. The chain uses TRBV12-5 and TRBJ1-2; weak D call: TRBD1 (5 bases). Trimming took 1 base from V and 7 from J, leaving 13 bases between them. Germline lookup yields CDR1 LGHNT and CDR2 FRNRAP. The CDR3 spans 14 residues. The CDR3 DNA reads TGTGCTAGTGGTTTGGCAGAAACCCAGGGTGGCTACACCTTC. It translates to CASGLAETQGGYTF.

V usage is TRBV7-9 and J usage is TRBJ1-6, with 8 bases lining up with TRBD1. Germline values: CDR1 SEHNR, CDR2 FQNEAQ (reference sequence). This CDR3 has 18 residues. V was pared by 5 bases and J by 0 bases, with 9 bases of the junction left unmatched. In nucleotides, the CDR3 is TGTGCCAGCAGCCCCGGACAGGGAGGGGGCTCCTATAATTCACCCCTCCACTTT. Its protein product is CASSPGQGGGSYNSPLHF.

This chain joins TRBV3-1 (or the pseudogene TRBV3-2) and TRBJ2-2, with 13 positions matching TRBD2. The germline V gene has CDR1 LGHDT and CDR2 YNNKEL (reference sequence). With 1 base clipped from V and 7 bases from J, the junction kept 12 bases outside the gene matches. CDR3 length: 19 amino acids. For the CDR3, the DNA is TGTGCCAGCAGCCAAGTCGTGAGACTAGCGGGGGGAGGTGTCGGGGAGCTGTTTTTT. It codes for CASSQVVRLAGGGVGELFF.

The chain joins TRBV9 to TRBJ1-6, with 7 positions matching TRBD1. V lost 3 bases, J lost 0 bases, and 9 bases stayed unmatched. Germline V lookup: CDR1 SGDLS, CDR2 YYNGEE. This CDR3 spans 18 amino acids. The CDR3 is CASSAQDRQSSYNSPLHF. CDR3 sequence (DNA): TGTGCCAGCAGCGCGCAGGACAGGCAGAGCTCCTATAATTCACCCCTCCACTTT.

This clone showed up just once. The V and J genes are TRBV5-6 and TRBJ1-5, with TRBD1 matching over 10 bases. The trim removed 3 bases at V and 4 bases at J, leaving 1 base unmatched. The CDR3 is 14 residues long. Germline lookup yields CDR1 SGHDT and CDR2 YYEEEE. CDR3 sequence: CASSSGQGNQPQHF. DNA for the CDR3: TGTGCCAGCAGCTCGGGACAGGGGAATCAGCCCCAGCATTTT.

The V and J genes are TRBV6-1 and TRBJ1-3; the D gene is possibly TRBD1 (5 bases). V lost 1 base and J lost 3, with 10 bases in between. Germline CDR1 and CDR2: MNHNS and SASEGT. This CDR3 has 15 amino acids. As DNA, the CDR3 is TGTGCCAGCAGTGAAGGCCGGGGGAATGGAAACACCATATATTTT. This translates into CASSEGRGNGNTIYF.

The gene calls are TRBV27 and TRBJ2-4; 7 bases are a match to TRBD1. The germline V gene encodes CDR1 MNHEY and CDR2 SMNVEV (reference sequence). V was pared by 6 bases and J by 13 bases, with 6 bases of the junction left unmatched. There are 11 residues in the CDR3. CDR3 sequence: CASSRRDRQYF. In DNA form, the CDR3 reads TGTGCCAGCAGCCGCCGGGACAGACAGTACTTC.

This chain links TRBV5-1 with TRBJ2-2; 12 positions match TRBD2. CDR1 is SGHRS, CDR2 YFSETQ, per germline. CDR3 size: 17 residues. The ends lost 5 bases at V and 6 bases at J; junction bases unmatched: 11. CDR3 sequence reads: CASSWTSGAAGSGELFF. CDR3 DNA sequence: TGCGCCAGCAGTTGGACTAGCGGGGCCGCCGGGTCCGGGGAGCTGTTTTTT.

This rearrangement joins TRBV19 to TRBJ2-7, with a weak D call TRBD1 (6 bases). Germline V gene lookup returns CDR1 LNHDA and CDR2 SQIVND (reference sequence). V was cut by 5 bases and J by 3 bases, with 14 bases left in between. The CDR3 is 14 amino acids. Here the CDR3 DNA reads TGTGCCAGTAGTTTTGGGACAAAAGGCTACGAGCAGTACTTC. Translation gives CASSFGTKGYEQYF.

This chain connects TRBV12-5 to TRBJ2-1; 8 bases line up with TRBD2. CDR3 size: 13 residues. Losses at the gene ends were 3 bases for V and 10 bases for J; bases not matched to a gene: 5. Germline V lookup: CDR1 LGHNT, CDR2 FRNRAP. The CDR3 loop is CASGFSGSHEQFF. The CDR3 DNA sequence: TGTGCTAGTGGTTTCAGCGGGAGCCACGAGCAGTTCTTC.

This chain links TRBV6-2 or TRBV6-3 with TRBJ2-3; D may be TRBD1 (6 bases). There are 15 residues in the CDR3. V lost 5 bases and J lost 1, with 13 bases in between. Germline values: CDR1 MNHEY, CDR2 SVGEGT. The CDR3: CASSQTGLRTDTQYF. The CDR3 region has the DNA TGTGCCAGCAGTCAGACAGGTCTTCGCACAGATACGCAGTATTTT.

This clone has just one count. The gene calls are TRBV27 and TRBJ1-3, with unresolved D. In germline, CDR1 is MNHEY, CDR2 SMNVEV (reference sequence). The CDR3 consists of 13 residues. The V end lost 6 bases, the J end lost 0 bases, and 6 bases lay between the germline ends. The CDR3 DNA reads TGTGCCAGCAGGCCCAGCTCTGGAAACACCATATATTTT. This translates into CASRPSSGNTIYF.

Notes on this clone: The junction does not match germline at one end; this may be a read error. This chain joins TRBV30 and TRBJ1-4; no reliable D call. Germline CDR1 GTSNPN, CDR2 SVGIG (reference sequence). The CDR3 length is 12 residues. In DNA, the CDR3 is TGTGCCTGGAGCGGGTCTAAGGAAAAACTGTTTTTT. Protein product: CAWSGSKEKLFF. The full variable domain, its missing parts supplied by reference TRBV30 and TRBJ1-4, is SQTIHQWPATLVQPVGSPLSLECTVEGTSNPNLYWYRQAAGRGLQLLFYSVGIGQISSEVPQNLSASRPQDRQFILSSKKLLLSDSGFYLCAWSGSKEKLFFGSGTQLSVL.